The 16 T cell receptor beta chains reported below all come from one sample, sequenced in a study of cytomegalovirus exposure and HLA in healthy donors. Both 60 Vbeta primers and 13 Jbeta primers went into the PCR. The method was immunoSEQ multiplex PCR; TCRdb's version includes in-frame clones alone and lacks a portion of them. Found here are 110,000 or so clones, under 85% of them singletons; the top ten hold approximately 2%. Sequencing was done on a sample of PBMCs. The receptors were sampled from a man aged 30 to 39 in good health and CMV-seronegative.

This clone has just a few counts. This chain joins TRBV4-1 and TRBJ1-4; D remains ambiguous. This CDR3 spans 17 amino acids. V was pared by 0 bases and J by 0 bases, with 11 bases between. Germline CDR1 and CDR2: MGHRA and YSYEKL. CDR3 residues: CASSQDGLIATNEKLFF. CDR3 in DNA: TGCGCCAGCAGCCAAGATGGGCTAATTGCAACTAATGAAAAACTGTTTTTT.

The chain employs TRBV5-4 and TRBJ1-2; 8 bases agree with TRBD1. This CDR3 region has 12 residues. Trimming at V came to 4 bases and at J to 10 bases, leaving 6 bases not matched to a gene. Germline V gene data show CDR1 as SGHNT and CDR2 as YYREEE (reference sequence). CDR3: CASSVQGGDYTF. CDR3 bases: TGTGCCAGCAGCGTACAGGGGGGCGACTACACCTTC.

Only a few counts were recorded for this clone. The V call is TRBV6-5, the J call TRBJ1-5, with D hard to call. The ends were cut back, 6 bases at V and 2 bases at J, with 14 bases in the middle. The CDR3 extends over 15 amino acids. The germline gives CDR1 MNHEY, CDR2 SVGAGI. The CDR3 reads CASSFYGRGNQPQHF. The CDR3, as DNA: TGTGCCAGCAGCTTTTACGGGAGGGGCAATCAGCCCCAGCATTTT.

This chain connects TRBV6-4 to TRBJ2-1; 11 positions match TRBD2. Trimming cost V 6 bases and J 6 bases; bases outside gene matches: 7. Germline lookup yields CDR1 MRHNA and CDR2 SNTAGT. This CDR3 has 15 amino acids. CDR3 in amino acids: CASSVAGGISNEQFF. The CDR3 DNA reads TGTGCCAGCAGCGTAGCGGGGGGGATTAGCAATGAGCAGTTCTTC.

The chain recombines TRBV6-1 with TRBJ2-6, with D possibly TRBD2 on 5 matching bases. Germline-derived CDR1 and CDR2 are MNHNS and SASEGT. CDR3 length: 17 residues. Trimming took off 2 bases at V and 2 bases at J, with 13 bases between the two ends. The CDR3, as DNA: TGTGCCAGCAGTGAATCTCCGGGGTGGGCTGGGGCCAACGTCCTGACTTTC. It encodes CASSESPGWAGANVLTF.

The chain joins TRBV23-1 to TRBJ2-4; D is unclear. TRBV23-1 is placed among ORFs of uncertain function. CDR3 length: 18 residues. V was shortened by 2 bases and J by 0 bases, with 17 bases between the two germline ends. The CDR3 DNA reads TGCGCCAGCAGTCAAGAGGCGAACCGTCCGAGAGCCAAAAACATTCAGTACTTC. The encoded protein is CASSQEANRPRAKNIQYF.

This clone was recorded only once. This chain links TRBV30 with TRBJ2-7; 10 nucleotides match TRBD1. The CDR3 runs 13 residues. Germline CDR1 is GTSNPN and CDR2 is SVGIG (reference sequence). J lost 7 bases, V lost 1 base, and 4 bases had no gene match. CDR3 DNA sequence: TGTGCCTGGAGTGGACAGGGGGCGCGGGAGCAGTACTTC. This sequence encodes CAWSGQGAREQYF.

The chain carries TRBV18 and TRBJ2-3; no clear D. In germline, CDR1 is KGHSH, CDR2 LQKENI. Trimming took off 3 bases at V and 4 bases at J, with 8 bases between the two ends. The CDR3 extends over 13 amino acids. The CDR3 sequence: CASSPPGADTQYF. The DNA of the CDR3 is TGTGCCAGCTCACCCCCGGGTGCAGATACGCAGTATTTT.

The chain links TRBV4-1 to TRBJ2-7; the D gene is possibly TRBD2 (6 bases). The CDR3 is 14 amino acids. V was shortened by 1 base and J by 2 bases, with 9 bases between the two germline ends. From germline, CDR1 is MGHRA and CDR2 YSYEKL. CDR3 sequence (DNA): TGCGCCAGCAGCCAAGTGACTAGAGCCTACGAGCAGTACTTC. Translating it yields CASSQVTRAYEQYF.

This clone was recorded only once. CDR3 nucleotides: TGTGCCAGTAGTATAGTAGCGTCCACTTTCTACAATGAGCAGTTCTTC. Translating gives CASSIVASTFYNEQFF. The chain has TRBV19 and TRBJ2-1, with a weak D call TRBD2 (5 bases). V was cut by 1 base and J by 3 bases, with 13 bases left in between. The CDR3 totals 16 residues. CDR1 and CDR2 (germline): LNHDA, SQIVND (reference sequence).

The rearrangement joins TRBV7-2 to TRBJ2-3, with 9 bases that match TRBD2. This CDR3 is built from 13 residues. The germline V gene encodes CDR1 SGHTA and CDR2 FQGNSA. The trim removed 4 bases at V and 8 bases at J, leaving 4 bases unmatched. The CDR3 DNA reads TGTGCCAGCAGCTCATCGACTAGCGGTACGCAGTATTTT. As protein: CASSSSTSGTQYF.

This clone was seen only once. The chain employs TRBV5-6 and TRBJ1-5; D is unresolved. The ends were cut back, 0 bases at V and 2 bases at J, with 9 bases in the middle. The germline CDR1 and CDR2 sequences are SGHDT and YYEEEE. This CDR3 has 15 residues. Here the CDR3 reads CASSLVGNGNQPQHF. The CDR3 DNA sequence: TGTGCCAGCAGCTTGGTCGGGAATGGCAATCAGCCCCAGCATTTT.

As to this clone: This may be a read error, as it is one base from a much larger clone. The chain employs TRBV30 and TRBJ2-1; D gene unclear. Germline values: CDR1 GTSNPN, CDR2 SVGIG (reference sequence). This CDR3 comprises 13 residues. Trimming took 1 base from V and 6 from J, leaving 10 bases between them. Written as DNA, the CDR3 is TGTGCCTGGAGTGCAAGCAGGATCAATGAGCAGTTCTTC. It translates to CAWSASRINEQFF.

Concerning this clone: A read error may account for a junction end that differs from germline. CDR3 amino acids: CASSEQFYNSPLNF. Written as DNA, the CDR3 is TGCGCCAGCAGTGAACAGTTCTATAATTCACCCCTCAACTTT. The gene calls are TRBV10-2 and TRBJ1-6; D not resolved. The CDR3 length is 14 residues. Germline assignment: CDR1 WSHSY and CDR2 SAAADI.

This sequence joins TRBV9 and TRBJ1-3; no definite D call. This CDR3 has 14 residues. Trimming left V 2 bases short and J 0 bases short, with 6 bases between. Germline-derived CDR1 and CDR2 are SGDLS and YYNGEE. CDR3 coding DNA: TGTGCCAGCAGCGTTATCAGCTCTGGAAACACCATATATTTT. This gives the protein CASSVISSGNTIYF.

This clone was recorded only once. The chain joins TRBV29-1 to TRBJ2-1; D is undetermined. V lost 5 bases, J lost 5 bases, and 7 bases lay in between. Germline CDR1 is SQVTM and CDR2 is ANQGSEA. The CDR3 spans 11 residues. For the CDR3, the DNA is TGCAGCGTTCTCAGAAACAATGAGCAGTTCTTC. It is translated as CSVLRNNEQFF.